This TCR beta chain came from a study of blood T cell repertoires in COVID-19. The overall study: Italy, Spain and the United States were the sources of the convalescent and acute COVID-19 samples. In each case, the material was cDNA or gDNA derived from T cells, B-cell-depleted T cells, or PBMCs.

Sequencing used immunoSEQ multiplex PCR; TCRdb keeps in-frame clones, though not all of them. Of approximately 140,000 clones in the sample, around 88% were seen once. The V gene's germline CDR1 is WSHSY and CDR2 SAAADI. The CDR3 sequence is 13 residues long. The trim removed 7 bases at V and 6 bases at J, leaving 7 bases unmatched. This receptor was obtained from a man between 50 and 59 years old with active or convalescent COVID-19. The chain is built from TRBV10-2 and TRBJ1-2, with 8 bases matching TRBD1. Specimen: peripheral blood. Here the CDR3 DNA reads TGCGCCAGCAAGCCAGGGGGCGCGGATGGCTACACCTTC. Protein: CASKPGGADGYTF.